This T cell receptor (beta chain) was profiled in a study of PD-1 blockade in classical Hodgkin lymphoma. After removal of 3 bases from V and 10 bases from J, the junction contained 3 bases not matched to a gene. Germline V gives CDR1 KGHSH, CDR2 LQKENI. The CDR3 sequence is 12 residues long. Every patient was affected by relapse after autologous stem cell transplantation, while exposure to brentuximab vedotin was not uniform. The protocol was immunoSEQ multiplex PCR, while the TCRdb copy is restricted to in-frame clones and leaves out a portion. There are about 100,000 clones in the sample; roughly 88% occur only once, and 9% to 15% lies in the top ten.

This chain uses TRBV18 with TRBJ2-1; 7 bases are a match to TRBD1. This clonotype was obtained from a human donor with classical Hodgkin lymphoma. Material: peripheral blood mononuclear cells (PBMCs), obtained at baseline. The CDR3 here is CASSPGQLEQFF. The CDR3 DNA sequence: TGTGCCAGCTCACCGGGACAGTTGGAGCAGTTCTTC. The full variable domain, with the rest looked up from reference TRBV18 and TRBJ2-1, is NAGVMQNPRHLVRRRGQEARLRCSPMKGHSHVYWYRQLPEEGLKFMVYLQKENIIDESGMPKERFSAEFPKEGPSILRIQQVVRGDSAAYFCASSPGQLEQFFGPGTRLTVL.